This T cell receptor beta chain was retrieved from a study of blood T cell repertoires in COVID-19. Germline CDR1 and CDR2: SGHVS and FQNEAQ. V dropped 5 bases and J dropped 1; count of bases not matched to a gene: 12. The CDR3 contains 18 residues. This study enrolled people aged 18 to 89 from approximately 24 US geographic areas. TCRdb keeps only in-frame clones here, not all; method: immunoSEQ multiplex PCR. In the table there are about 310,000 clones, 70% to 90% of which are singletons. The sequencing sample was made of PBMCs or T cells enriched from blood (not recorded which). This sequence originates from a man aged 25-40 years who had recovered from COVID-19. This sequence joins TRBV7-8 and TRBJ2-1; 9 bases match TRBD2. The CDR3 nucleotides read TGTGCCAGCAGCCGCAGGTCTCAGCGGGGGGCATCCTACAATGAGCAGTTCTTC. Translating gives CASSRRSQRGASYNEQFF. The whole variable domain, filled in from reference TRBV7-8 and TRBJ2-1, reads GAGVSQSPRYKVAKRGQDVALRCDPISGHVSLFWYQQALGQGPEFLTYFQNEAQLDKSGLPSDRFFAERPEGSVSTLKIQRTQQEDSAVYLCASSRRSQRGASYNEQFFGPGTRLTVL.